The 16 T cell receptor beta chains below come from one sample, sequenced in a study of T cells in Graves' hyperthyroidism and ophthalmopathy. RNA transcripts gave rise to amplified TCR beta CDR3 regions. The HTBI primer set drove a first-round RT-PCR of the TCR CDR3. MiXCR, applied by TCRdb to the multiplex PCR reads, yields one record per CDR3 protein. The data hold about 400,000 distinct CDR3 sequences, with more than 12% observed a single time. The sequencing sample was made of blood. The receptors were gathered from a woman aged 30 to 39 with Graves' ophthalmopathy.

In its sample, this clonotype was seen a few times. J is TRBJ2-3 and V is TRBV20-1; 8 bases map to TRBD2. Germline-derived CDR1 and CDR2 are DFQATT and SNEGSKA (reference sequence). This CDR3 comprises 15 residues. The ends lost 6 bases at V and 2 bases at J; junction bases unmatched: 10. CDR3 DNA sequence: TGCAGTGCCGGACGGGGGGGTCCTGACACAGATACGCAGTATTTT. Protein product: CSAGRGGPDTDTQYF.

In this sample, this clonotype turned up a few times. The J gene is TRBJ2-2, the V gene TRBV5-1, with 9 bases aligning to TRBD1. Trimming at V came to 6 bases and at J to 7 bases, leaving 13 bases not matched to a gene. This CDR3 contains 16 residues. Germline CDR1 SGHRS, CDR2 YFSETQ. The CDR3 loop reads CASKRQGDPANGELFF. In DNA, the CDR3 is TGCGCCAGCAAGAGACAGGGGGACCCTGCTAACGGGGAGCTGTTTTTT.

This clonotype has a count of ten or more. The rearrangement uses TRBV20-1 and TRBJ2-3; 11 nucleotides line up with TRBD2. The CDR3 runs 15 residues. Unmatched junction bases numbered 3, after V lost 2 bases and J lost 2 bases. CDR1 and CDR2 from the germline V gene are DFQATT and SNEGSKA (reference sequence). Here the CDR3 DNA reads TGCAGTGCTAGATCGACTAGCGGGGACACAGATACGCAGTATTTT. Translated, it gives CSARSTSGDTDTQYF.

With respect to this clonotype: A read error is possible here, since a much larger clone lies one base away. Here the CDR3 DNA reads TGTGCCAGCAGCGTAGAGGGAGGGGGCACAGATACGCAGTATTTT. Protein: CASSVEGGGTDTQYF. The rearrangement links TRBV9 to TRBJ2-3, with 7 bases identical to TRBD2. V gave up 0 bases and J gave up 1 base; unmatched junction bases: 2. The CDR3 sequence is 15 residues long. Looked up from germline, CDR1 is SGDLS and CDR2 is YYNGEE.

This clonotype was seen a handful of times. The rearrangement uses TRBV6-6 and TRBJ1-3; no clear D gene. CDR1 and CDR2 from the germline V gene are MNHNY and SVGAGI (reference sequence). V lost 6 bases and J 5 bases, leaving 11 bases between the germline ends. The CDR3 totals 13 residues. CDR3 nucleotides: TGTGCCAGCAGACCGGACGGTCGAAACACCATATATTTT. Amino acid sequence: CASRPDGRNTIYF.

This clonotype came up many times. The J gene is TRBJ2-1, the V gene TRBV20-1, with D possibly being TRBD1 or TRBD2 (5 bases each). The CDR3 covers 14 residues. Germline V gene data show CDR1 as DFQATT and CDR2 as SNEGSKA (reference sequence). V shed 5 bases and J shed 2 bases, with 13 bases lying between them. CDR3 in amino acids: CSAPKQGPYNEQFF. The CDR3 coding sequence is TGCAGTGCTCCTAAGCAGGGACCCTACAATGAGCAGTTCTTC.

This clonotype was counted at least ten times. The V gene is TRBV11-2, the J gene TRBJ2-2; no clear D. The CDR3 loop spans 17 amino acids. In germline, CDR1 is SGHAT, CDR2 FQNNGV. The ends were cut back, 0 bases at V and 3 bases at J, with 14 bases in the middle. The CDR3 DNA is TGTGCCAGCAGCTTAGATTTCGTTAAGGACGACACCGGGGAGCTGTTTTTT. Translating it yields CASSLDFVKDDTGELFF.

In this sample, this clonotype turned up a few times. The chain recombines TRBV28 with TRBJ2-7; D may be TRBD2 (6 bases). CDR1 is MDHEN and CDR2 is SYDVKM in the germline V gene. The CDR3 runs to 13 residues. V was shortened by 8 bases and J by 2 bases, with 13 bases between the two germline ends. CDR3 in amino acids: CASARGRTYEQYF. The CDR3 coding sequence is TGTGCCAGCGCGCGGGGACGAACCTACGAGCAGTACTTC.

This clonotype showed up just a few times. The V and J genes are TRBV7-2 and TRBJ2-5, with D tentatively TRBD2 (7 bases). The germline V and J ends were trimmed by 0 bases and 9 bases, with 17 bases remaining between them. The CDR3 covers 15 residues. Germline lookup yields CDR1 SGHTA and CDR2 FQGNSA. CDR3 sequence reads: CASSLARGGDVAQYF. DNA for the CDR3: TGTGCCAGCAGCTTAGCGAGGGGGGGGGACGTCGCCCAGTACTTC.

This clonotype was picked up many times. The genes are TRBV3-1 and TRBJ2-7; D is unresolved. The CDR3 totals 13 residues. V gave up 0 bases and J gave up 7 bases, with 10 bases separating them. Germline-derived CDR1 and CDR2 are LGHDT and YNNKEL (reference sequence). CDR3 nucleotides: TGTGCCAGCAGCCAAGATAGGGCAGCTGAGCAGTACTTC. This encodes CASSQDRAAEQYF.

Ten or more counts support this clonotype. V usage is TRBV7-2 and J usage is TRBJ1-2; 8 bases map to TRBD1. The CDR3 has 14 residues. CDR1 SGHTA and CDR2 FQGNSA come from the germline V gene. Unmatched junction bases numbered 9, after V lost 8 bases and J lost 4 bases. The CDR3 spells CASAPQGGGYGYTF. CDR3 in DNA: TGTGCCAGCGCGCCACAGGGGGGCGGCTATGGCTACACCTTC.

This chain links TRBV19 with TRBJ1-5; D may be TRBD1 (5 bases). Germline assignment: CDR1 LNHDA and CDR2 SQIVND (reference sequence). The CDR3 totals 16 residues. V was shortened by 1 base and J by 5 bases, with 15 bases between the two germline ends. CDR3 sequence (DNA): TGTGCCAGTAGTATAGGGGCAGGGAAGGTCTATCAGCCCCAGCATTTT. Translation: CASSIGAGKVYQPQHF.

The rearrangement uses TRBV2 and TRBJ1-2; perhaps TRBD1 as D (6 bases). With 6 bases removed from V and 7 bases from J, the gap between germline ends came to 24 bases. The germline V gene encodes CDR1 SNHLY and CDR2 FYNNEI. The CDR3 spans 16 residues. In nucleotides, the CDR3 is TGTGCCAGCAGCGGGGGGCGCAGGGCAGGGGCTATTGGCTACACCTTC. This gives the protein CASSGGRRAGAIGYTF. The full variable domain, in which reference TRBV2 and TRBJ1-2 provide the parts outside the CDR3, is EPEVTQTPSHQVTQMGQEVILRCVPISNHLYFYWYRQILGQKVEFLVSFYNNEISEKSEIFDDQFSVERPDGSNFTLKIRSTKLEDSAMYFCASSGGRRAGAIGYTFGSGTRLTVV.

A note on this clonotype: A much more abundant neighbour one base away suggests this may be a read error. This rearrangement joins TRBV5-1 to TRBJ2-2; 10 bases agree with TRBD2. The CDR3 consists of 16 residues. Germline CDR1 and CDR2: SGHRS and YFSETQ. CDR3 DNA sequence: TGCGCCAGCAGCCTTAGCGGGGGGACAAGCACCGTGGAGCTGTTTTTT. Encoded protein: CASSLSGGTSTVELFF.

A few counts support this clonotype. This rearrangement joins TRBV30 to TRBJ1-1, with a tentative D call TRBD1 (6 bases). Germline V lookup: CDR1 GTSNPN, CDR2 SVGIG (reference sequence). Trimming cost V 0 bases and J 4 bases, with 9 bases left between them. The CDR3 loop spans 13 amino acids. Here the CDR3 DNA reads TGTGCCTGGAGTGTAAGGGGGGGCACTGAAGCTTTCTTT. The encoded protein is CAWSVRGGTEAFF.

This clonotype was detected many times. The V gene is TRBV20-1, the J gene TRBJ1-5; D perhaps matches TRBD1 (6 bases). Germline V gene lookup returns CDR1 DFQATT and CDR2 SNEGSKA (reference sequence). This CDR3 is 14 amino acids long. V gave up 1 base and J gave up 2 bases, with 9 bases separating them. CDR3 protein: CSARGDMGNQPQHF. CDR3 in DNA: TGCAGTGCTAGAGGGGACATGGGCAATCAGCCCCAGCATTTT.